The clone carrying this T cell receptor beta chain was observed a handful of times. As yet, its antigen is unknown. TCRdb reanalysed the 5' RACE reads using MiXCR and keeps one entry per CDR3 protein. The table has 110,000 or so distinct CDR3 sequences, 9% to 14% seen once. CDR1 and CDR2 from the germline V gene are SQVTM and ANQGSEA. The CDR3 is made up of 11 amino acids. Trimming took off 8 bases at V and 4 bases at J, with 11 bases between the two ends. The sample is drawn from a study of early T cells in non-severe SARS-CoV-2 infection. Study background: It was bulk RNA from unsorted whole blood that was sequenced, and the chains were unpaired.

Notes on the study in general: VDJdb matching skewed toward anti-spike CD8 responses, missing private and CD4 specificities.

Sequencing was done on a sample of whole blood. The clonotype comes from an adult who was a healthcare worker with PCR-confirmed SARS-CoV-2 infection or an uninfected control (not recorded which). The chain uses TRBV29-1 and TRBJ2-5, with D hard to call. The CDR3 nucleotides read TGCAGCTATCTCGACGGAGAGACCCAGTACTTC. Translation: CSYLDGETQYF. The full variable domain, completed using reference TRBV29-1 and TRBJ2-5, is SAVISQKPSRDICQRGTSLTIQCQVDSQVTMMFWYRQQPGQSLTLIATANQGSEATYESGFVIDKFPISRPNLTFSTLTVSNMSPEDSSIYLCSYLDGETQYFGPGTRLLVL.